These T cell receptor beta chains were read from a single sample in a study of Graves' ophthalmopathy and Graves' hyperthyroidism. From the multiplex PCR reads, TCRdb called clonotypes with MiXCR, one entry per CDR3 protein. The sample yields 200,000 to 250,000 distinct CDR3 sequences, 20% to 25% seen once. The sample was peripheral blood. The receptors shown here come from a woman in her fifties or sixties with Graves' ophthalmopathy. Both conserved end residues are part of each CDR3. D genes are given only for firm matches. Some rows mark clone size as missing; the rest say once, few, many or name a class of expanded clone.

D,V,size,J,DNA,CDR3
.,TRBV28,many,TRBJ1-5,TGTGCCAGCACTATACCTCTTGGGCCCCAGCATTTT,CASTIPLGPQHF
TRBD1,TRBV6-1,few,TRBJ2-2,TGTGCCAGCAGAGAGAGACAGGGCTTCACCGGGGAGCTGTTTTTT,CASRERQGFTGELFF
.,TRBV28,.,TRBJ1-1,TGTGCCAGCAGAGCACAGGGAGAAGCTTTCTTT,CASRAQGEAFF
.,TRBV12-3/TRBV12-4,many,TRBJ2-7,TGTGCCAGCAGCCCCCTCGACAGCACCTACGAGCAGTACTTC,CASSPLDSTYEQYF
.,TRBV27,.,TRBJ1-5,TGTGCCAGCAGCCCCCATGGAGGGCGGAGCAATCAGCCCCAGCATTTT,CASSPHGGRSNQPQHF
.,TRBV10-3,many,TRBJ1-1,TGTGCCATCAGTGTTGGGGCTAAGGGCACTGAAGCTTTCTTT,CAISVGAKGTEAFF
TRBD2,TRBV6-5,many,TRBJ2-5,TGTGCCAGCAGTTTCTTAAAGACTAGCGCGATGGAGACCCAGTACTTC,CASSFLKTSAMETQYF
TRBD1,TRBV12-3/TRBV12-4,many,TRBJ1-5,TGTGCCAGCAGTCTCCAGGGGGATAGCAATCAGCCCCAGCATTTT,CASSLQGDSNQPQHF
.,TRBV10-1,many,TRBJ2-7,TGCGCCAGCAGCCCCGGGACTCCGCGGGGCGAGCAGTACTTC,CASSPGTPRGEQYF
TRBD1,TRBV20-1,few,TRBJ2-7,TGCAGTGCTCCCGGACAGGGGATTGCCTACGAGCAGTACTTC,CSAPGQGIAYEQYF
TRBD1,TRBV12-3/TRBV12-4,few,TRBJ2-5,TGTGCCAGCAGGGGACAGGGGTACCAAGAGACCCAGTACTTC,CASRGQGYQETQYF